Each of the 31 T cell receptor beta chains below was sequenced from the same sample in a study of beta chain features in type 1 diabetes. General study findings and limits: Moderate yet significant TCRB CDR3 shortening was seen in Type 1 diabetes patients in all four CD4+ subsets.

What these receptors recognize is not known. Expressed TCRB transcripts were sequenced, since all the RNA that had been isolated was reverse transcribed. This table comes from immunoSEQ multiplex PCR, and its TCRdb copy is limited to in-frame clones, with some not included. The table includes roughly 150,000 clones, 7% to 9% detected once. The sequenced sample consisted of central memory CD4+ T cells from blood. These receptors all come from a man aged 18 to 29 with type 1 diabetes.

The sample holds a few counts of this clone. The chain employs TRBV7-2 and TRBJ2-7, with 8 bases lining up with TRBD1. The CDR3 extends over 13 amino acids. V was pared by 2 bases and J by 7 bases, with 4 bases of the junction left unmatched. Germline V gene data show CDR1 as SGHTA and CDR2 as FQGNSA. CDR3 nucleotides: TGTGCCAGCAGCTTACAGGGGGCGAGGGAGCAGTACTTC. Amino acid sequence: CASSLQGAREQYF.

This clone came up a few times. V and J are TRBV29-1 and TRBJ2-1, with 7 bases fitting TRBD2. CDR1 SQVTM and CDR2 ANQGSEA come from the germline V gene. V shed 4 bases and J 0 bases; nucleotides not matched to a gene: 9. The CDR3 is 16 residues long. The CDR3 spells CSVGGPGRLSYNEQFF. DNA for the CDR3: TGCAGCGTTGGAGGGCCCGGGAGGCTCTCCTACAATGAGCAGTTCTTC.

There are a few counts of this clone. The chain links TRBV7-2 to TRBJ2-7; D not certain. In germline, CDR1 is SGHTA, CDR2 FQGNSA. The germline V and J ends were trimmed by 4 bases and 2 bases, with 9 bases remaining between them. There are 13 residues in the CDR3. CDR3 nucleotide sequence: TGTGCCAGCAGCTCGGTTACAGCCTACGAGCAGTACTTC. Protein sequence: CASSSVTAYEQYF.

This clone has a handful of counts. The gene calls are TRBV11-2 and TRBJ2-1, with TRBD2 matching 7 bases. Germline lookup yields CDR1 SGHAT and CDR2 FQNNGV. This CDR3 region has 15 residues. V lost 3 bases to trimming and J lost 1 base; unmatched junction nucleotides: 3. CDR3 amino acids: CASSLGRGSYNEQFF. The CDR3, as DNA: TGTGCCAGCAGCTTGGGGAGGGGTTCCTACAATGAGCAGTTCTTC.

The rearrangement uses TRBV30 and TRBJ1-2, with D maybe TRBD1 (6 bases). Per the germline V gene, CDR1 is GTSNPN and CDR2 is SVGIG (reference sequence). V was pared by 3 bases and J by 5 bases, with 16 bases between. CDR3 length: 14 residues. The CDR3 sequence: CAWRRQASLYGYTF. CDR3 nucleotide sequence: TGTGCCTGGAGAAGACAGGCCTCACTTTATGGCTACACCTTC.

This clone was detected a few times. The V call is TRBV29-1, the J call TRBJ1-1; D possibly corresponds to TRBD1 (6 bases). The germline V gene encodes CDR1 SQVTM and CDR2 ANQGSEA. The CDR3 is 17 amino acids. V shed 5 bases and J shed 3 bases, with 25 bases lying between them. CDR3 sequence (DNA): TGCAGCGTTTCCCACCCAACAGGGTCTTGGGGCGACACTGAAGCTTTCTTT. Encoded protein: CSVSHPTGSWGDTEAFF.

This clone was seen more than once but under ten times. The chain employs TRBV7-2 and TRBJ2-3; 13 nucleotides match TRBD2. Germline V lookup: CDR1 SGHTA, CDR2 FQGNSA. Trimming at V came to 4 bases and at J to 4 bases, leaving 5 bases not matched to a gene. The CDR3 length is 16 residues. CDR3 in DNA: TGTGCCAGCAGCTCCGGACTAGCGGGGGTCTCAGATACGCAGTATTTT. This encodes CASSSGLAGVSDTQYF.

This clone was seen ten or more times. The CDR3 sequence is CASSIQGLGREQFF. CDR3 DNA sequence: TGTGCCAGTAGTATACAGGGACTGGGGCGAGAGCAGTTCTTC. The chain uses TRBV19 and TRBJ2-1; a weak D match, TRBD2 (6 bases). Germline loops: CDR1 LNHDA, CDR2 SQIVND (reference sequence). Trimming took 2 bases from V and 10 from J, leaving 15 bases between them. The CDR3 length is 14 residues. The full variable domain, with the rest looked up from reference TRBV19 and TRBJ2-1, is DGGITQSPKYLFRKEGQNVTLSCEQNLNHDAMYWYRQDPGQGLRLIYYSQIVNDFQKGDIAEGYSVSREKKESFPLTVTSAQKNPTAFYLCASSIQGLGREQFFGPGTRLTVL.

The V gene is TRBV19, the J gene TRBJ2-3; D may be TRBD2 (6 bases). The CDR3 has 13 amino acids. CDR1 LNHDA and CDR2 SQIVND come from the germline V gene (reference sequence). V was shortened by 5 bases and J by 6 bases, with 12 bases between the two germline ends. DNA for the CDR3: TGTGCCAGTAGTCGACTAGACATGGATACGCAGTATTTT. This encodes CASSRLDMDTQYF.

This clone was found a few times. CDR3 in amino acids: CASSPDRSSYEQYF. The DNA of the CDR3 is TGCGCCAGCAGCCCGGACAGGAGCTCCTACGAGCAGTACTTC. The chain employs TRBV5-1 and TRBJ2-7, with 7 bases that match TRBD1. This CDR3 is built from 14 residues. Germline V CDR1 and CDR2: SGHRS, YFSETQ. The trim removed 4 bases at V and 0 bases at J, leaving 4 bases unmatched.

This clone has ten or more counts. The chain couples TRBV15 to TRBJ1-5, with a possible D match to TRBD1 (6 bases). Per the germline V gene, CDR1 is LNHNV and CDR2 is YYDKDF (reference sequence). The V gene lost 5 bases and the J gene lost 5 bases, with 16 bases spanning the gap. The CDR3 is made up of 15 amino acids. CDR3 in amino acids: CATSHLGRGDQPQHF. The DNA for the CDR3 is TGTGCCACCAGCCACCTGGGCAGGGGAGATCAGCCCCAGCATTTT.

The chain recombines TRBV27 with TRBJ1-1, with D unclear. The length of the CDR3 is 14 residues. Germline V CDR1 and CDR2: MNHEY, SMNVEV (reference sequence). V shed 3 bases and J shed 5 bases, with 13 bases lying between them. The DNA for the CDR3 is TGTGCCAGCAGTTTTAGCGTGGGAGGAACTGAAGCTTTCTTT. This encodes CASSFSVGGTEAFF.

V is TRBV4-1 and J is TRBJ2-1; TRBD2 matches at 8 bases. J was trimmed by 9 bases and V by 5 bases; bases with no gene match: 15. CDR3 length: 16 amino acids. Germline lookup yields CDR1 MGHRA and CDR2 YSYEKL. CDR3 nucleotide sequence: TGCGCCAGCAGCACTTATTCCGGGACTAGTCGGGGTGAGCAGTTCTTC. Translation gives CASSTYSGTSRGEQFF.

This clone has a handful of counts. The CDR3 sequence is CASSEEALNGAKLFF. In nucleotides, the CDR3 is TGTGCCAGCAGTGAAGAGGCTCTGAATGGGGCAAAACTGTTTTTT. The chain combines TRBV2 with TRBJ1-4; perhaps TRBD1 as D (5 bases). Germline CDR1 reads SNHLY; CDR2 reads FYNNEI. The CDR3 runs to 15 residues. V was cut by 1 base and J by 10 bases, with 16 bases left in between.

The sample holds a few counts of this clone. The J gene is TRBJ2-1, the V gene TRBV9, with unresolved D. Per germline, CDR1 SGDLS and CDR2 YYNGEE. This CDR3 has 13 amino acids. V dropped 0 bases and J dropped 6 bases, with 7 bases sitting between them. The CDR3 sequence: CASSVATFNEQFF. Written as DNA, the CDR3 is TGTGCCAGCAGCGTAGCGACTTTCAATGAGCAGTTCTTC.

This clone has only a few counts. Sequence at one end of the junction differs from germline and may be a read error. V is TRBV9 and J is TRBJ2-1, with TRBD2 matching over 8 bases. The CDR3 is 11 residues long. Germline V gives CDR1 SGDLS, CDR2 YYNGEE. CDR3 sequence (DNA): TGTGCCAGCAGCGCAGCGGGGGAGCGGTTCTTC. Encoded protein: CASSAAGERFF.

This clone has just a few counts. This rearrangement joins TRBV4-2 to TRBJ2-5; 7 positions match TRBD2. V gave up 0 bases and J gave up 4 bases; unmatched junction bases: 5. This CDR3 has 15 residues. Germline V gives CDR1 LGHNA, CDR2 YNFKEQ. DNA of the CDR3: TGTGCCAGCAGCCAAGACGCGGGAGTTCCAGAGACCCAGTACTTC. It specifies CASSQDAGVPETQYF.

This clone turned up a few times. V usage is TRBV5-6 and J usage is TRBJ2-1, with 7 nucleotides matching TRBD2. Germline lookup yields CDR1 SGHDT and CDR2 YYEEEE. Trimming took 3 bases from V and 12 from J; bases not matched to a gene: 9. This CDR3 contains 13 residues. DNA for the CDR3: TGTGCCAGCAGCTCGGGAGGACACCGCGGGCAGTTCTTC. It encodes CASSSGGHRGQFF.

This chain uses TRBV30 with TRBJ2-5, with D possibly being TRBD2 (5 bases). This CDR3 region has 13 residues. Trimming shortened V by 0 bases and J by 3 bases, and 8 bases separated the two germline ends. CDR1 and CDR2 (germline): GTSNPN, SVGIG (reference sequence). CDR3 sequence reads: CAWSVRGKETQYF. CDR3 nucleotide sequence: TGTGCCTGGAGTGTACGAGGGAAAGAGACCCAGTACTTC.

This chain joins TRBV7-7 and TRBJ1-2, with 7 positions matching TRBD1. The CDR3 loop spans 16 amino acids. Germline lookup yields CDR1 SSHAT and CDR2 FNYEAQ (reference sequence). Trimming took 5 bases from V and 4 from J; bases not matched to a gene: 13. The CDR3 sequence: CASSPLSMTGLYGYTF. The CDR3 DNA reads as TGTGCCAGCAGCCCCCTTTCAATGACAGGGCTCTATGGCTACACCTTC.

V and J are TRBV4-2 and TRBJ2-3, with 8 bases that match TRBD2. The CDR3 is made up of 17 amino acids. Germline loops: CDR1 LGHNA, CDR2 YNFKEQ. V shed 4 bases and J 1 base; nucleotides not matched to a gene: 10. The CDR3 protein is CASSRGVSAGGTDTQYF. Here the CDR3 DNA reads TGTGCCAGCAGCCGGGGGGTGTCAGCGGGAGGCACAGATACGCAGTATTTT.

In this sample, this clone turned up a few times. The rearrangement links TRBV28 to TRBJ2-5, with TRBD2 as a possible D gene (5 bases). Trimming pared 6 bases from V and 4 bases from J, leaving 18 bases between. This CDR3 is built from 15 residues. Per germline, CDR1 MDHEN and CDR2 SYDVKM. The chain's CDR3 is CASRQQHPSRETQYF. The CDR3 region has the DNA TGTGCCAGCAGACAACAGCATCCTAGCCGAGAGACCCAGTACTTC.

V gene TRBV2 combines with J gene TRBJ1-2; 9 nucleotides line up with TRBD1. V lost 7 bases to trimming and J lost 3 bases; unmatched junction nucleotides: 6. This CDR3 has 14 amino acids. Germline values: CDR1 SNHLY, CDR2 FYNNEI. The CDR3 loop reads CASNLQGAHYGYTF. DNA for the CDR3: TGTGCCAGCAATTTACAGGGGGCACACTATGGCTACACCTTC.

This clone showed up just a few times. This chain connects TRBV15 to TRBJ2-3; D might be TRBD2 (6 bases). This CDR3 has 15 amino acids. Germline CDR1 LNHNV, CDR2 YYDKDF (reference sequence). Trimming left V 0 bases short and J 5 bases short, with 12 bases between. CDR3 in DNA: TGTGCCACCAGCAGAGATCTCCGGGGGATAGATACGCAGTATTTT. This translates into CATSRDLRGIDTQYF. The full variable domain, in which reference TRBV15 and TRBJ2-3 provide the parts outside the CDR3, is DAMVIQNPRYQVTQFGKPVTLSCSQTLNHNVMYWYQQKSSQAPKLLFHYYDKDFNNEADTPDNFQSRRPNTSFCFLDIRSPGLGDTAMYLCATSRDLRGIDTQYFGPGTRLTVL.

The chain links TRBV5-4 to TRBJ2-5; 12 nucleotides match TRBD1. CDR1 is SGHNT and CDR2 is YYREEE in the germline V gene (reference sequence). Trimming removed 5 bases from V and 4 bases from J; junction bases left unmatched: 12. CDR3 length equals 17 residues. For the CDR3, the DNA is TGTGCCAGCAGGATAGGACCGGGACAGGGGGCTTTAGAGACCCAGTACTTC. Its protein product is CASRIGPGQGALETQYF.

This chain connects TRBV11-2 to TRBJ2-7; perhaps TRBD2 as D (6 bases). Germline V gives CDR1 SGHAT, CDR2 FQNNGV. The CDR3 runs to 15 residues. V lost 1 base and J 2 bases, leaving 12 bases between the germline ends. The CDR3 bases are TGTGCCAGCAGCTTAGTGCGGGGAAACGCCTACGAGCAGTACTTC. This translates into CASSLVRGNAYEQYF.

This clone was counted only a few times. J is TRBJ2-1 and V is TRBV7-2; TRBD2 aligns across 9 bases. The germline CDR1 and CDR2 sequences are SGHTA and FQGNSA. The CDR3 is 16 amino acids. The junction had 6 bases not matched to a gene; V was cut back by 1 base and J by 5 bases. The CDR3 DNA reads TGTGCCAGCAGCTTAGACGCGGGAGGGCATAACAATGAGCAGTTCTTC. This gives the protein CASSLDAGGHNNEQFF.

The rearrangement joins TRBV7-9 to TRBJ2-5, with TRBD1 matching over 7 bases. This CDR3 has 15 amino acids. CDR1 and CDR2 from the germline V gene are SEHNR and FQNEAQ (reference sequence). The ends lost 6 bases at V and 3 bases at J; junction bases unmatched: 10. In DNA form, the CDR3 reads TGTGCCAGCAGTTCGACGGGACAGCCAAAAGAGACCCAGTACTTC. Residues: CASSSTGQPKETQYF.

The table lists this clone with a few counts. CDR3 nucleotides: TGTGCCAGCCCTGGGGGCAGGGGGTTAGGAGATACGCAGTATTTT. It encodes CASPGGRGLGDTQYF. The chain recombines TRBV2 with TRBJ2-3; TRBD1 matches at 7 bases. CDR1 and CDR2 (germline): SNHLY, FYNNEI. V shed 8 bases, J shed 5 bases, and the junction held 13 bases outside the gene matches. This CDR3 is 15 amino acids long.

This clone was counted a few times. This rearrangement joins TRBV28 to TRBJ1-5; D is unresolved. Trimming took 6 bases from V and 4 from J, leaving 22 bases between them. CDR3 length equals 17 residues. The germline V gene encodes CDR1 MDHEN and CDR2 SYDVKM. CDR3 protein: CASSPGNVLSGNQPQHF. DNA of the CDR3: TGTGCCAGCAGCCCTGGGAACGTGCTCTCGGGGAATCAGCCCCAGCATTTT. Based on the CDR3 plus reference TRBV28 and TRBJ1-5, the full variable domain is DVKVTQSSRYLVKRTGEKVFLECVQDMDHENMFWYRQDPGLGLRLIYFSYDVKMKEKGDIPEGYSVSREKKERFSLILESASTNQTSMYLCASSPGNVLSGNQPQHFGDGTRLSIL.

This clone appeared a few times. CDR3 nucleotides: TGTGCCAGCAGCCAAGATAGTAACACTGAAGCTTTCTTT. Protein: CASSQDSNTEAFF. The chain has TRBV14 and TRBJ1-1; D unresolved. V was pared by 0 bases and J by 2 bases, with 4 bases between. The CDR3 runs 13 residues. The V gene's germline CDR1 is SGHDN and CDR2 FVKESK.